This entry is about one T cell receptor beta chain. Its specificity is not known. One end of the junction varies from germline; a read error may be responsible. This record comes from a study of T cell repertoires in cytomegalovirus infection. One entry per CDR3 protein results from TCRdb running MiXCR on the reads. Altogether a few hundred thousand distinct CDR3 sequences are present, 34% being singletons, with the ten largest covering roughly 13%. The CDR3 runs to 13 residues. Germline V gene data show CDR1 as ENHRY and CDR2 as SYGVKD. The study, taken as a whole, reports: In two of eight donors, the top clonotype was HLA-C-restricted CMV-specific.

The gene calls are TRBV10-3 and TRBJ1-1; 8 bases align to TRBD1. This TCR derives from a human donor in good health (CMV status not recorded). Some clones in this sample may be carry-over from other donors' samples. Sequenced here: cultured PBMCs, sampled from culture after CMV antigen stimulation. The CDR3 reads CAISGTGNTETFF. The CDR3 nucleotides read TGTGCCATCAGTGGGACAGGGAACACTGAAACTTTCTTT.